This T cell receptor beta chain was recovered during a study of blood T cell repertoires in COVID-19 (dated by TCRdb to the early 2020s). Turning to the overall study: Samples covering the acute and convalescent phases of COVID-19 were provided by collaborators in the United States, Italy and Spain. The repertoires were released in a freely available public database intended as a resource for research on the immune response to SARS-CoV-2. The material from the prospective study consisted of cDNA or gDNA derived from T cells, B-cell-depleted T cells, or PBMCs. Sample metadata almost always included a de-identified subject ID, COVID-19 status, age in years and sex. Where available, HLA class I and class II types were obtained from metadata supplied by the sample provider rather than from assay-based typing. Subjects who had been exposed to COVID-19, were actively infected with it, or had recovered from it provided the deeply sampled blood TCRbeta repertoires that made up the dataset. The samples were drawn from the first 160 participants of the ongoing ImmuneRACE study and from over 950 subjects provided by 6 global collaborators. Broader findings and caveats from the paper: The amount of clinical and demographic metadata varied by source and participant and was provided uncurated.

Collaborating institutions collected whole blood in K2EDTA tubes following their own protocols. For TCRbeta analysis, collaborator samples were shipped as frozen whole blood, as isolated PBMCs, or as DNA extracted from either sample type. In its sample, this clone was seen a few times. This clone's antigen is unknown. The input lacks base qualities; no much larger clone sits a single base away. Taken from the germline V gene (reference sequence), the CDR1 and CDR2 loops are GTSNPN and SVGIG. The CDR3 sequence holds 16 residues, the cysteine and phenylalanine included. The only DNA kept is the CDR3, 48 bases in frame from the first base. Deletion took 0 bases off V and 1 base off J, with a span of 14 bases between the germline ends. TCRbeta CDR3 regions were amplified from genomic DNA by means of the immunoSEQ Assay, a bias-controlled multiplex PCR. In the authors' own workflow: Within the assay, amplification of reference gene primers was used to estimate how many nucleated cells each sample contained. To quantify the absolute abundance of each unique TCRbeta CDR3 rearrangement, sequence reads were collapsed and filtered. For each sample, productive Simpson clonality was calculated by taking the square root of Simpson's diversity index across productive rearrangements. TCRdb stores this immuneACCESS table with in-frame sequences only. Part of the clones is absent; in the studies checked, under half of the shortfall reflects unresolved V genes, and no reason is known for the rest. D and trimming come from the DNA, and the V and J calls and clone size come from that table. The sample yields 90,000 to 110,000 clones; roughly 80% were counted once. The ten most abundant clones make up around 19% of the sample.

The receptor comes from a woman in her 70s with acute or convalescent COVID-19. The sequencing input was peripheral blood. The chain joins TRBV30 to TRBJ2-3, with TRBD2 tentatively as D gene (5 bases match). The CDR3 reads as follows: CAWSVYSEAGTDTQYF. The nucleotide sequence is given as TGTGCCTGGAGTGTATATTCGGAGGCGGGCACAGATACGCAGTATTTT.